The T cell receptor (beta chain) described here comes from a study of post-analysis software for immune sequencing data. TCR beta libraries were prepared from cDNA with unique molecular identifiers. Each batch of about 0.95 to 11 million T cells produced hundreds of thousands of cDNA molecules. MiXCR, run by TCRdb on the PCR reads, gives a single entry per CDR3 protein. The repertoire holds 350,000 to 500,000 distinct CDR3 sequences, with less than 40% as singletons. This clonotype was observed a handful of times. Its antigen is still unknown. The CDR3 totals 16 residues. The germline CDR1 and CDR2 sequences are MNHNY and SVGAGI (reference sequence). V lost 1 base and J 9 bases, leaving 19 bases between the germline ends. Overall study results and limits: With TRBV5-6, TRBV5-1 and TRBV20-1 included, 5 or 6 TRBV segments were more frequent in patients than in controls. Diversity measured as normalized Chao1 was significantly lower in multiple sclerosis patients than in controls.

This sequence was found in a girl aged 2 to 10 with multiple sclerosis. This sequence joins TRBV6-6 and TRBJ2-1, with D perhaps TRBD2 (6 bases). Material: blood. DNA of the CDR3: TGTGCCAGCAGTTACTTCCAACTAGGGGAGGTCGGTGAGCAGTTCTTC. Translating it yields CASSYFQLGEVGEQFF.